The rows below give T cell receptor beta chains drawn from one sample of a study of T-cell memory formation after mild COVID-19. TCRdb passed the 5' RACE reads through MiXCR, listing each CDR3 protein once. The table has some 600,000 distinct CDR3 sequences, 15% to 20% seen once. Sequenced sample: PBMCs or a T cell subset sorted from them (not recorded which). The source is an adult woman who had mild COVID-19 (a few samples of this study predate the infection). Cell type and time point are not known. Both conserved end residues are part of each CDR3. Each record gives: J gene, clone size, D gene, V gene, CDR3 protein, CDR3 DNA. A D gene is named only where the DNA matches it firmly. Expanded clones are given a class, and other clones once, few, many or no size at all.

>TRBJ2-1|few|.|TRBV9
CASSPFLRGPTLDEQFF
TGTGCCAGCAGCCCATTCTTGCGGGGACCGACCCTCGATGAGCAGTTCTTC
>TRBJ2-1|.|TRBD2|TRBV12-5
CASGLRVLAGQEIYNEQFF
TGTGCTAGTGGTTTGCGAGTACTAGCGGGACAAGAAATCTACAATGAGCAGTTCTTC
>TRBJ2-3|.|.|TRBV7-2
CASSPTRADTQYF
TGTGCCAGCAGCCCGACTAGGGCAGATACGCAGTATTTT
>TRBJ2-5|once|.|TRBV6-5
CASSFNPRETQYF
TGTGCCAGCAGTTTCAACCCGCGGGAGACCCAGTACTTC
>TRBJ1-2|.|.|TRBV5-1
CASRTDGLYGYTF
TGCGCCAGCAGGACCGATGGTCTCTATGGCTACACCTTC
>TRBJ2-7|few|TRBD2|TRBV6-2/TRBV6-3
CASSLPAGGEQYF
TGTGCCAGCAGTTTGCCAGCGGGGGGCGAGCAGTACTTC
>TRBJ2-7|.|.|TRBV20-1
CSARDPRQSEAEQYF
TGCAGTGCTAGAGATCCCCGACAGTCAGAGGCCGAGCAGTACTTC
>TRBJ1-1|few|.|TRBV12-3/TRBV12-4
CASSLAGYRAFF
TGTGCCAGCAGTTTAGCGGGGTATCGAGCTTTCTTT
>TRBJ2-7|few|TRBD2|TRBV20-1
CSAVKAGGSYEQYF
TGCAGTGCCGTCAAAGCGGGAGGTTCCTACGAGCAGTACTTC
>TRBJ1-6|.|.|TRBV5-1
CASSYKDRENSPLHF
TGCGCCAGCAGCTATAAGGACAGAGAAAATTCACCCCTCCACTTT
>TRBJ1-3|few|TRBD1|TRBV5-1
CASSSTGGGNTIYF
TGCGCCAGCAGCTCGACAGGGGGTGGAAACACCATATATTTT
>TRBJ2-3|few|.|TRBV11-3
CASSTDRWNTQYF
TGTGCCAGCAGCACAGACCGTTGGAATACGCAGTATTTT
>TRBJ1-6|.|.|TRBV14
CASSPSKGRGSPLHF
TGTGCCAGCAGCCCCTCTAAGGGGCGCGGTTCACCCCTCCACTTT
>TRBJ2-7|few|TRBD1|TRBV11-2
CASSLDRSGGKDF
TGTGCCAGCAGCTTAGATCGGTCAGGGGGCAAGGATTTT
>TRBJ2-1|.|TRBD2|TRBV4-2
CASSQAPPTSGTYNEQFF
TGTGCCAGCAGCCAAGCCCCGCCGACTAGCGGGACCTACAATGAGCAGTTCTTC
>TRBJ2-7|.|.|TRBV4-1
CASSQGTVQGYEQYF
TGCGCCAGCAGCCAAGGGACGGTCCAGGGGTACGAGCAGTACTTC
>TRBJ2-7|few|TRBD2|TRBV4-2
CASSHGGLARTYEQYF
TGTGCCAGCAGCCACGGAGGACTAGCGAGAACTTACGAGCAGTACTTC
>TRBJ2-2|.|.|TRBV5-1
CASSSLTEAGYTGELFF
TGCGCCAGCAGCTCGCTGACTGAAGCGGGTTATACCGGGGAGCTGTTTTTT
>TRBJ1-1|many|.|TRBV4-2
CASSQGRVGPLMNTEAFF
TGTGCCAGCAGCCAAGGGAGGGTTGGACCTCTCATGAACACTGAAGCTTTCTTT
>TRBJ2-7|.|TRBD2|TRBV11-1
CASSRASGSHEQYF
TGTGCCAGCAGCCGGGCTAGCGGGAGCCACGAGCAGTACTTC
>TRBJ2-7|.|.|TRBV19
CASSIENGVGGYEQYF
TGTGCCAGTAGTATAGAAAACGGCGTTGGGGGCTACGAGCAGTACTTC
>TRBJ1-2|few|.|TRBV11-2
CASSLTGDYYGYTF
TGTGCCAGCAGCTTAACCGGAGATTACTATGGCTACACCTTC
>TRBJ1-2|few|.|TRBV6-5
CASSSTPQGTGVYGYTF
TGTGCCAGCAGTTCTACCCCACAGGGAACGGGGGTCTATGGCTACACCTTC
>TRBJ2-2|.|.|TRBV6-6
CASSYSYADNGELFF
TGTGCCAGCAGTTACTCTTATGCTGATAACGGGGAGCTGTTTTTT
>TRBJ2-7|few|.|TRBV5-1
CASSPAGQRPNYEQYF
TGCGCCAGCAGCCCGGCGGGCCAGAGACCAAACTACGAGCAGTACTTC
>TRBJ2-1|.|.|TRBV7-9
CASSLGLVLTNEQFF
TGTGCCAGCAGCTTAGGACTAGTTCTCACCAATGAGCAGTTCTTC
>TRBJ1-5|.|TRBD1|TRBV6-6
CASSYIANTGGDQPQHF
TGTGCCAGCAGTTACATTGCCAATACAGGGGGAGATCAGCCCCAGCATTTT
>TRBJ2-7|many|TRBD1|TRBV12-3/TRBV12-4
CASTHRAGGSYEQYF
TGTGCCAGCACCCACCGTGCAGGGGGCTCCTACGAGCAGTACTTC
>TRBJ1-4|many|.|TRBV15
CATSRVLGREKLFF
TGTGCCACCAGCAGAGTCCTTGGGAGGGAAAAACTGTTTTTT
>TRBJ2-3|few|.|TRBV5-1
CASSNRLSTDTQYF
TGCGCCAGCAGCAACAGGCTTAGCACAGATACGCAGTATTTT
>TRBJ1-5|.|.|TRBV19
CASTQWQGGNQPQHF
TGTGCCAGTACCCAGTGGCAGGGAGGCAATCAGCCCCAGCATTTT
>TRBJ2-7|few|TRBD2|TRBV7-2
CASSSRLASSYEQYF
TGTGCCAGCAGCTCCCGACTAGCGAGCTCCTACGAGCAGTACTTC
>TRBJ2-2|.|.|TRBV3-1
CASSQPGPSVKLTGELFF
TGTGCCAGCAGCCAACCGGGACCTTCGGTGAAACTGACCGGGGAGCTGTTTTTT
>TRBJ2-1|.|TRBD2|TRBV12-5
CASGLVLLPSGSRYNEQFF
TGTGCTAGTGGTTTGGTACTTCTCCCTAGCGGGAGTCGGTACAATGAGCAGTTCTTC
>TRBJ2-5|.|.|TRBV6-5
CASSHRGHRGSGTQETQYF
TGTGCCAGCAGCCACAGGGGCCATCGGGGTAGCGGAACCCAAGAGACCCAGTACTTC